This T cell receptor (beta chain) appears in the sequencing data of a study of cytomegalovirus exposure and HLA in healthy donors. Overall study results and limits: Researchers reported that a few CMV-associated chains were confirmed in vitro as CMV antigen-specific. Cytomegalovirus-associated TCR beta chains were listed, numbering approximately 150.

Details on this clone: Its antigen is not identified.

In germline, CDR1 is SNHLY, CDR2 FYNNEI. CDR3 size: 14 residues. V gave up 2 bases and J gave up 3 bases, with 9 bases separating them. Primers included in the PCR were 60 Vbeta and 13 Jbeta primers. As handled by the study authors: Later, 65 million to 90 million unique TCR beta chains were counted in an analysis, and about 10 million of them were shared. Sequencing used immunoSEQ multiplex PCR; TCRdb keeps in-frame clones, though not all of them. Clone size and V and J calls were adopted from that table, with D and trimming inferred from the DNA. Of some 69,000 clones listed, roughly two thirds are singletons.

Sequenced sample: PBMCs. This clonotype was sampled from a male donor in good health and CMV-seropositive. The chain carries TRBV2 and TRBJ2-3; D perhaps matches TRBD1 (5 bases). The CDR3 DNA follows: TGTGCCAGCAGTGAATCCAGGGTAACAGATACGCAGTATTTT. Translated, it gives CASSESRVTDTQYF.